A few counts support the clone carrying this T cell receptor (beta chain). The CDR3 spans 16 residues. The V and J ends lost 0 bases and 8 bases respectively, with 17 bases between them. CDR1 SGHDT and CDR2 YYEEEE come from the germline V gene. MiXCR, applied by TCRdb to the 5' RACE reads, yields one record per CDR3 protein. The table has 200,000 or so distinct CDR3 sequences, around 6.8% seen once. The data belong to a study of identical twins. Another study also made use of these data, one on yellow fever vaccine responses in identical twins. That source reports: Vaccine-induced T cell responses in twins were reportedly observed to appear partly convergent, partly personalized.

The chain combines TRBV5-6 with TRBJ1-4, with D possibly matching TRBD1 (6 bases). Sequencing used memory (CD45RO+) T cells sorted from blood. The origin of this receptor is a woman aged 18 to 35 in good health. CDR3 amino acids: CASSLGSRRGYEKLFF. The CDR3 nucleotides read TGTGCCAGCAGCTTGGGGTCGCGGAGGGGGTACGAAAAACTGTTTTTT.